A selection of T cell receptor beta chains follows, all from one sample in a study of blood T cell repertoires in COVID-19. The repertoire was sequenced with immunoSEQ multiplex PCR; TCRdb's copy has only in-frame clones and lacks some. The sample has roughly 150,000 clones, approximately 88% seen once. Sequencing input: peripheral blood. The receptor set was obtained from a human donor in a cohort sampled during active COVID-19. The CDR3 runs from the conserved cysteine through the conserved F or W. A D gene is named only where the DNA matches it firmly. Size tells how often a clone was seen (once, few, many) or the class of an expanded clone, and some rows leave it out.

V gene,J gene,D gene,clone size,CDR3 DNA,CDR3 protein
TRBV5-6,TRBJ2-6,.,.,TGTGCCAGCAGCTTACGGTCCTCTGGGGCCAACGTCCTGACTTTC,CASSLRSSGANVLTF
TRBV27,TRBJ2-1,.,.,TGTGCCAGCAGTCGACTAACTAATTTTCAGACCTACAATGAGCAGTTCTTC,CASSRLTNFQTYNEQFF
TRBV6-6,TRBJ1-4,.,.,TGTGCCAGCAGTTATCGCGGGGAACTGTTTTTT,CASSYRGELFF
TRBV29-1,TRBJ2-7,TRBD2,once,TGCAGCGTTGAATCCCGCGGACTAGCGGGAGGGCTAGTGAACGAGCAGTACTTC,CSVESRGLAGGLVNEQYF
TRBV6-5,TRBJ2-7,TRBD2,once,TGTGCCAGCAGCAGACTAGCGGGAGTCGAGTACTTC,CASSRLAGVEYF
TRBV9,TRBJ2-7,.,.,TGTGCCAGCAGCGTAGAGGGGACAAGAAACTACGAGCAGTACTTC,CASSVEGTRNYEQYF
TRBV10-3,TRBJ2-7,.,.,TGTGCCATCAGTGAGTCTTGGGAGTACGAGCAGTACTTC,CAISESWEYEQYF
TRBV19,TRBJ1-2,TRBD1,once,TGTGCCAGTAGCGAACAGGGGAGCGGCTATGGCTACACCTTC,CASSEQGSGYGYTF
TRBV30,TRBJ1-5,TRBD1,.,TGTGCCTGGAGCAACAGGGGGCTCGGGGCCCAGCATTTT,CAWSNRGLGAQHF
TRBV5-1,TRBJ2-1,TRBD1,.,TGCGCCAGCAGCTCTGACAGGGGGCCGCTAAGAAAAAGCTCCTACAATGAGCAGTTCTTC,CASSSDRGPLRKSSYNEQFF
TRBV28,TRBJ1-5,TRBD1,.,TGTGCCAGCAGTGCCCGGGGACAGGTTCGTCAGCCCCAGCATTTT,CASSARGQVRQPQHF
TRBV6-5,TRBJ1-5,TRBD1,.,TGTGCCAGCGCACAGGGGGGGGACAATCAGCCCCAGCATTTT,CASAQGGDNQPQHF
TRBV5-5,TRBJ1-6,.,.,TGTGCCAGCAGTCTTAAGGGAACGGGACTCTCCTATAATTCACCCCTCCACTTT,CASSLKGTGLSYNSPLHF
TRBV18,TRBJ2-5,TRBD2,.,TGTGCCAGCTCACCAGAGGCTAGCGGGGTCTCGCGGAAGACCCAGTACTTC,CASSPEASGVSRKTQYF
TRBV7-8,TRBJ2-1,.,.,TGTGCCAGCAGCTTACCCACGGGAGTGTCCTACAATGAGCAGTTCTTC,CASSLPTGVSYNEQFF
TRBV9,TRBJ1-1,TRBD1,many,TGTGCCAGCAGCGTAGAAAGGACAGGCAGCGGTGAAGCTTTCTTT,CASSVERTGSGEAFF
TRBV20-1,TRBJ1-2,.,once,TGCAGTTTAGCGGGGTTCGATGGCTACACCTTC,CSLAGFDGYTF
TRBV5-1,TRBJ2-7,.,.,TGCGCCAGCAGAGGGGACTCCTACGAGCAGTACTTC,CASRGDSYEQYF
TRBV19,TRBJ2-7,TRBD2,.,TGTGCCAGTAGTCTAAGGACTAGCGGGAGAGGTAGGGATTACGAGCAGTACTTC,CASSLRTSGRGRDYEQYF
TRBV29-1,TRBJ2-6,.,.,TGCAGCGTTGAAGATCGGGGTCCTGGGGCCAACGTCCTGACTTTC,CSVEDRGPGANVLTF
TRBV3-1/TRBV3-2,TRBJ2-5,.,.,TGTGCCAGCACGGCCCGGGGTTTCCAAGAGACCCAGTACTTC,CASTARGFQETQYF
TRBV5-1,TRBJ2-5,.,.,TGCGCCAGCAGCTTGGGATTGAGGGGGCCCGGAGGGGCGACCCAGTACTTC,CASSLGLRGPGGATQYF
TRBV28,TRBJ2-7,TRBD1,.,TGTGCCAGCAGCCCAATGGGACAGGCCCTTCCCTACGAGCAGTACTTC,CASSPMGQALPYEQYF
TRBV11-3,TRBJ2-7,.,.,TGTGCCAGCAGCCCGCCTAGTAAGGCCTACGAGCAGTACTTC,CASSPPSKAYEQYF
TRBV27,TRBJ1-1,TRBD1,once,TGTGCCAGCAATTTAGACAGGGGGGGGACTGAAGCTTTCTTT,CASNLDRGGTEAFF
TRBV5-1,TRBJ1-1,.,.,TGCGCCAGCAGTCCGGCAGGCATGAACACTGAAGCTTTCTTT,CASSPAGMNTEAFF
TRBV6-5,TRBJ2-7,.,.,TGTGCCAGCAGTTCCCAACAGGGTTACGAGCAGTACTTC,CASSSQQGYEQYF
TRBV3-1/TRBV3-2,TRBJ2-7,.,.,TGTGCCAGCAGCCCACCGACGGGGACACCTCCTTCCCTCTCCTACGAGCAGTACTTC,CASSPPTGTPPSLSYEQYF
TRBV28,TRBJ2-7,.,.,TGTGCCAGCACTCCCCCCGGGAGTTTATTCGAGCAGTACTTC,CASTPPGSLFEQYF
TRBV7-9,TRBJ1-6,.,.,TGTGCCAGCAGTTCGGGGTCCGGGGGGGTCCTCCACTTT,CASSSGSGGVLHF
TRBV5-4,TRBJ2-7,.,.,TGTGCCAGCAGCTCCCCAGGGGGGTACGAGCAGTACTTC,CASSSPGGYEQYF
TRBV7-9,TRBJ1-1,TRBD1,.,TGTGCCAGCAGCTCCAACTACAGGGGGATGGCTGAAGCTTTCTTT,CASSSNYRGMAEAFF
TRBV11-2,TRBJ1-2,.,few,TGTGCCAGCAGCTTAGATCGGGAGGGGCCGAGGTATGGCTACACCTTC,CASSLDREGPRYGYTF
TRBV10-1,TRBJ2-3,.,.,TGCGCCAGCAGTGAGGCAGGCCGCACAGATACGCAGTATTTT,CASSEAGRTDTQYF
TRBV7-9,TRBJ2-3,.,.,TGTGCCAGCAGCTTACTCAGGGGTGAGGAAGATACGCAGTATTTT,CASSLLRGEEDTQYF
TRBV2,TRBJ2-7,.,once,TGTGCCAGCAGTGAAGCGCCTAGCCCGGCCTACGAGCAGTACTTC,CASSEAPSPAYEQYF
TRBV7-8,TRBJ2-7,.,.,TGTGCCAGCAGCTTAAGGAGTGGTCGTCCTAGCTCCTACGAGCAGTACTTC,CASSLRSGRPSSYEQYF
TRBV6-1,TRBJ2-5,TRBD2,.,TGTGCCAGCAGTGGCCCAAGCGGGGGAATGGTGGAGACCCAGTACTTC,CASSGPSGGMVETQYF
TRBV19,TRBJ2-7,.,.,TGTGCCAGTAGTCCCGGGACACCATCCTACGAGCAGTACTTC,CASSPGTPSYEQYF
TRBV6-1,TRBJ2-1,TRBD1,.,TGTGCCAGCAGTGACCCGGGACAGGGAATCTACAATGAGCAGTTCTTC,CASSDPGQGIYNEQFF
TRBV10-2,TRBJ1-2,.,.,TGCGCCAGCAGTGAGTCGCCAGGGAAGAATGGCTACACCTTC,CASSESPGKNGYTF
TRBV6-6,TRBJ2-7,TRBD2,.,TGTGCCAGCAGTCGACTAGCGGGAGCCCTCTCCTACGAGCAGTACTTC,CASSRLAGALSYEQYF
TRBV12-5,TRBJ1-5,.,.,TGTGCTAGTGGTCTTTCTAATCAGCCCCAGCATTTT,CASGLSNQPQHF
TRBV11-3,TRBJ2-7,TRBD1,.,TGTGCCAGCAGCTTAGGGGACAGAACCGAGCAGTACTTC,CASSLGDRTEQYF
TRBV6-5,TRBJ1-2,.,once,TGTGCCAGCAGGGGGTCCAGGGAAGGTGGCTACACCTTC,CASRGSREGGYTF
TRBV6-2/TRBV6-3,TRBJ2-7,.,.,TGTGCCAGCAGTTTTTACAGGGCGGGTAACGAGCAGTACTTC,CASSFYRAGNEQYF
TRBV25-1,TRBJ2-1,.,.,TGTGCCAGCAGTCCCCGGACTTTCTCCTACAATGAGCAGTTCTTC,CASSPRTFSYNEQFF
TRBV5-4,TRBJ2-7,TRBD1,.,TGTGCCAGCAGCCGTACAGGGGGCACCTACGAGCAGTACTTC,CASSRTGGTYEQYF